This T cell receptor (beta chain) was captured in a study of cytomegalovirus exposure and HLA in healthy donors. As for the study in general: Of several hundred genotyped donors, approximately 80% clustered with self-reported Caucasian donors. General study findings and limits: Another analysis was done later, and it associated around 15,000 TCR beta sequences with HLA alleles at 0.05 false discovery rate. Some TCR beta chains (164 of them) were listed as cytomegalovirus-associated.

The PCR had 60 Vbeta and 13 Jbeta primers. Assay used: immunoSEQ multiplex PCR; TCRdb lists only in-frame clones, some missing. The table records tens of thousands of clones, 60% to 80% of them present only once. Trimming cost V 5 bases and J 5 bases, with 15 bases left between them. Germline V lookup: CDR1 SNHLY, CDR2 FYNNEI. The length of the CDR3 is 14 residues. Note on this clone: Its antigen remains unidentified.

The chain has TRBV2 and TRBJ2-5; D unclear. The sample consisted of PBMCs. This sequence originates from a woman aged 40 to 50 in good health and CMV-seropositive. CDR3 protein: CASSLIIAEETQYF. DNA for the CDR3: TGTGCCAGCAGTCTTATAATCGCGGAGGAGACCCAGTACTTC.